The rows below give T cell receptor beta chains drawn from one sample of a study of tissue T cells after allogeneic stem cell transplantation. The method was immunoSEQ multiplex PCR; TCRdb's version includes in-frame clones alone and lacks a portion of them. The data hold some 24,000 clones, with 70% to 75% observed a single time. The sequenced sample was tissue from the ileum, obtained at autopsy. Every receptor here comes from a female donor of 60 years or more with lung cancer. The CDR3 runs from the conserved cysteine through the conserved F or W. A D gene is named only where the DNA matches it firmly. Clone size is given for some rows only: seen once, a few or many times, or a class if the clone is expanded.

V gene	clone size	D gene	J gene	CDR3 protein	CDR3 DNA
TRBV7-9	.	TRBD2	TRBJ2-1	CASSPPGGRFNEQFF	TGTGCCAGCAGCCCGCCGGGCGGGAGGTTCAATGAGCAGTTCTTC
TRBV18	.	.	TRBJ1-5	CASSFDRSYQPQHF	TGTGCCAGCTCATTCGACAGGTCCTACCAGCCCCAGCATTTT
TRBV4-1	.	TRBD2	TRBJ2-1	CASSRRTSGGAMGEQFF	TGCGCCAGCAGCCGGCGGACTAGCGGGGGGGCTATGGGTGAGCAGTTCTTC
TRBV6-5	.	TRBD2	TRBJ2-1	CASSPQWGRAAEQFF	TGTGCCAGCAGCCCCCAATGGGGGAGGGCCGCTGAGCAGTTCTTC
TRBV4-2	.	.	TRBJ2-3	CASSQDRFLNTQYF	TGTGCCAGCAGCCAAGATAGGTTCCTCAATACGCAGTATTTT
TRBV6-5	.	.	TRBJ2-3	CASSSHTSTDTQYF	TGTGCCAGCAGCTCCCATACGAGCACAGATACGCAGTATTTT
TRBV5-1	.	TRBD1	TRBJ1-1	CASSLGDRLMNTEAFF	TGCGCCAGCAGCTTGGGGGACAGACTAATGAACACTGAAGCTTTCTTT
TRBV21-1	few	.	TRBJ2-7	CASGTSAYEQYF	TGTGCCAGCGGGACATCAGCCTACGAGCAGTACTTC
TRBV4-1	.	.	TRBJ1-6	CASSQALGVQSPLHF	TGCGCCAGCAGCCAAGCTTTGGGGGTTCAGTCACCCCTCCACTTT
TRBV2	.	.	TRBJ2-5	CASSIYAQETQYF	TGTGCCAGCAGTATCTACGCACAAGAGACCCAGTACTTC
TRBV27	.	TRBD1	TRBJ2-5	CASSLLPPGGGSETQYF	TGTGCCAGCAGTTTATTGCCCCCAGGGGGCGGATCAGAGACCCAGTACTTC
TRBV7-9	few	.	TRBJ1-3	CASSFGPLASGNTIYF	TGTGCCAGCAGCTTCGGACCCCTCGCCTCTGGAAACACCATATATTTT
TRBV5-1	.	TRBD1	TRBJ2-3	CASSLVGTGGRDTQYF	TGCGCCAGCAGCTTGGTAGGGACAGGGGGAAGAGATACGCAGTATTTT
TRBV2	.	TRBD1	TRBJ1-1	CASSAGQASEAFF	TGTGCCAGCAGTGCGGGACAGGCCTCTGAAGCTTTCTTT
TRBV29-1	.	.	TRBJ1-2	CSFKRVVGGNGYTF	TGCAGCTTCAAAAGGGTAGTGGGAGGTAATGGCTACACCTTC
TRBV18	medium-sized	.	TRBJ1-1	CASSPLQGNTEAFF	TGTGCCAGCTCACCACTACAGGGGAACACTGAAGCTTTCTTT
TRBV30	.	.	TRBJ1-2	CAWALANYGYTF	TGTGCCTGGGCTCTAGCTAACTATGGCTACACCTTC
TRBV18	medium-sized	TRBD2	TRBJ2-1	CASSLGTSGTDEQFF	TGTGCCAGCTCACTCGGGACTAGCGGGACGGATGAGCAGTTCTTC
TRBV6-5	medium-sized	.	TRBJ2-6	CASSYSEDSGANVLTF	TGTGCCAGCAGTTACTCGGAGGATTCTGGGGCCAACGTCCTGACTTTC
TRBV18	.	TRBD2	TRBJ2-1	CASSRRGDVNEQFF	TGTGCCAGCTCAAGGCGGGGGGATGTCAATGAGCAGTTCTTC
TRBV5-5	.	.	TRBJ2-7	CASSLDRRVTYEQYF	TGTGCCAGCAGCCTGGACAGGAGGGTCACCTACGAGCAGTACTTC
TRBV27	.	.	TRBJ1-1	CASSFGQGRNEAFF	TGTGCCAGCAGTTTCGGTCAGGGGAGGAATGAAGCTTTCTTT
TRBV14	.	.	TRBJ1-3	CASRPGGYSGNTIYF	TGTGCCAGCAGACCCGGGGGATACTCTGGAAACACCATATATTTT
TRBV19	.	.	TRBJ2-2	CASTPRGGHRELFF	TGTGCCAGTACTCCTAGGGGGGGGCACCGGGAGCTGTTTTTT
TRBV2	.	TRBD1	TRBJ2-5	CASRRTGVGEETQYF	TGTGCCAGCAGAAGGACAGGGGTCGGGGAAGAGACCCAGTACTTC
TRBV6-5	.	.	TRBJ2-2	CASKLVINTGELFF	TGTGCCAGCAAACTGGTAATCAACACCGGGGAGCTGTTTTTT
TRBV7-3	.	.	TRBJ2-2	CASSLAPGGSGATGELFF	TGTGCCAGCAGCTTAGCCCCGGGGGGATCAGGGGCCACCGGGGAGCTGTTTTTT
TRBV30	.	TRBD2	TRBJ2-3	CAWSPLAGSTDTQYF	TGTGCCTGGAGTCCTCTAGCGGGCAGCACAGATACGCAGTATTTT
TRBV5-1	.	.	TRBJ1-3	CASSLEGWGSGNTIYF	TGCGCCAGCAGCCTGGAGGGTTGGGGCTCTGGAAACACCATATATTTT
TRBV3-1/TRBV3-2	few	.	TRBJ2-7	CASSPRSGAAYEQYF	TGTGCCAGCAGCCCCCGGTCGGGAGCCGCCTACGAGCAGTACTTC
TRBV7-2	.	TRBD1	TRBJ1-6	CASSRDRESPLHF	TGTGCCAGCAGCCGTGACAGGGAATCACCCCTCCACTTT
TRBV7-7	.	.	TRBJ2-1	CASSPSVGYGNEQFF	TGTGCCAGCAGCCCCTCGGTGGGGTACGGTAATGAGCAGTTCTTC
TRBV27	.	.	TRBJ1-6	CASRQVTTATGSYNSPLHF	TGTGCCAGCAGACAGGTGACGACAGCGACGGGCTCCTATAATTCACCCCTCCACTTT
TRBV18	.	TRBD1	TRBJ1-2	CASSPQDRAYGYTF	TGTGCCAGCTCACCTCAGGACAGGGCTTATGGCTACACCTTC
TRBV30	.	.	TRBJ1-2	CAWSVGQGRYGYTF	TGTGCCTGGAGTGTAGGCCAGGGTCGGTATGGCTACACCTTC
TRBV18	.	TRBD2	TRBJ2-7	CASSPSSGSDEQYF	TGTGCCAGCTCACCATCGAGCGGGAGCGACGAGCAGTACTTC
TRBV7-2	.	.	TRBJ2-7	CASSLGRVYEQYF	TGTGCCAGCAGCTTAGGCAGGGTGTACGAGCAGTACTTC
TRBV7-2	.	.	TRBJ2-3	CASSSYTDTQYF	TGTGCCAGCAGCTCATACACAGATACGCAGTATTTT
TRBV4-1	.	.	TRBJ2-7	CASSQPLARSSYEQYF	TGCGCCAGCAGCCAACCCCTAGCGAGGAGCTCCTACGAGCAGTACTTC
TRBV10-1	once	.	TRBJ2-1	CASSQQRGSGGEQFF	TGCGCCAGCAGTCAACAACGGGGCAGTGGTGGAGAGCAGTTCTTC
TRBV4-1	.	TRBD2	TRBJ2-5	CASSQDSGGAFKTQYF	TGCGCCAGCAGCCAAGACAGCGGGGGGGCATTCAAGACCCAGTACTTC
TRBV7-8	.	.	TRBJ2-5	CASSLRAQGETQYF	TGTGCCAGCAGCTTAAGGGCGCAAGGAGAGACCCAGTACTTC
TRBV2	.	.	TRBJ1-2	CASHPGVNYGYTF	TGTGCCAGCCACCCAGGCGTGAACTATGGCTACACCTTC
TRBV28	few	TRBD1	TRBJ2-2	CASRFQGAGTGELFF	TGTGCCAGCAGATTCCAGGGGGCGGGCACCGGGGAGCTGTTTTTT
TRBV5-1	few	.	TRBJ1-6	CASSLAGAGSSYNSPLHF	TGCGCCAGCAGCTTGGCCGGGGCCGGGAGCTCCTATAATTCACCCCTCCACTTT
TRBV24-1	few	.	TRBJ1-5	CATRGKGTSNQPQHF	TGTGCCACCAGGGGGAAGGGGACGAGCAATCAGCCCCAGCATTTT
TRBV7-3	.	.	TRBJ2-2	CASSIFGDRELFF	TGTGCCAGCAGCATTTTTGGGGACCGGGAGCTGTTTTTT
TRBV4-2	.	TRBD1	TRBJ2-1	CASSQILTGQGWNEQFF	TGTGCCAGCAGCCAAATCCTAACCGGACAGGGATGGAATGAGCAGTTCTTC
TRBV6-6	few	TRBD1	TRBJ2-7	CASSFSLDRYEQYF	TGTGCCAGCAGTTTTTCTCTGGACAGGTACGAGCAGTACTTC
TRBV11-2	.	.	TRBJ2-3	CASSLVVADTQYF	TGTGCCAGCAGCTTAGTTGTAGCAGATACGCAGTATTTT
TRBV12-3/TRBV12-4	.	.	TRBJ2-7	CASSLGVLHEQYF	TGTGCCAGCAGTTTGGGAGTTCTGCACGAGCAGTACTTC
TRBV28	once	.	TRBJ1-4	CASSEQQGKEEKLFF	TGTGCCAGCAGTGAACAACAGGGAAAGGAGGAAAAACTGTTTTTT
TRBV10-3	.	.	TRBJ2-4	CAIGEGGAKNIQYF	TGTGCCATCGGCGAAGGGGGTGCCAAAAACATTCAGTACTTC